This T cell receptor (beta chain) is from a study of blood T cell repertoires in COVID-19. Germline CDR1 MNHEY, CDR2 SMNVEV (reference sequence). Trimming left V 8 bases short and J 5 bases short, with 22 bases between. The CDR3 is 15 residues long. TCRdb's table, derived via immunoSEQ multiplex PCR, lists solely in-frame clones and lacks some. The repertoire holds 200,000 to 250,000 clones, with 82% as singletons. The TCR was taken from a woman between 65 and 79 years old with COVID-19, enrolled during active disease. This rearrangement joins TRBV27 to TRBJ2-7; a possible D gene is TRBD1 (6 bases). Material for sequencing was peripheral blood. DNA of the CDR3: TGTGCCAGCCACAGGGATGCGACAGCATGGGACGAGCAGTACTTC. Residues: CASHRDATAWDEQYF.